The source of this T cell receptor (beta chain) is a study of cytomegalovirus exposure and HLA in healthy donors. Regarding the study as a whole: In a later analysis, TCR beta V- and J-gene trimming showed a link to a missense DCLRE1C variant. In vitro assays verified that a few CMV-associated chains recognized CMV antigens specifically.

The primer mix had 60 Vbeta and 13 Jbeta primers. Assay used: immunoSEQ multiplex PCR; TCRdb lists only in-frame clones, some missing. This table holds roughly 110,000 clones, about two thirds found once. The V end was cut by 7 bases, the J end by 3 bases, with 12 bases between. The CDR3 is 13 amino acids. In germline, CDR1 is SNHLY, CDR2 FYNNEI. In regard to this clone: Its antigen is not known.

The receptor was derived from a boy aged 5-17 years in good health and CMV-seronegative. Material: PBMCs. This chain joins TRBV2 and TRBJ1-1; TRBD1 is a possible D gene (6 bases). CDR3 residues: CASNLQGHTEAFF. DNA of the CDR3: TGTGCCAGCAATCTACAGGGTCACACTGAAGCTTTCTTT. Drawing the rest from reference TRBV2 and TRBJ1-1, the complete variable domain is EPEVTQTPSHQVTQMGQEVILRCVPISNHLYFYWYRQILGQKVEFLVSFYNNEISEKSEIFDDQFSVERPDGSNFTLKIRSTKLEDSAMYFCASNLQGHTEAFFGQGTRLTVV.